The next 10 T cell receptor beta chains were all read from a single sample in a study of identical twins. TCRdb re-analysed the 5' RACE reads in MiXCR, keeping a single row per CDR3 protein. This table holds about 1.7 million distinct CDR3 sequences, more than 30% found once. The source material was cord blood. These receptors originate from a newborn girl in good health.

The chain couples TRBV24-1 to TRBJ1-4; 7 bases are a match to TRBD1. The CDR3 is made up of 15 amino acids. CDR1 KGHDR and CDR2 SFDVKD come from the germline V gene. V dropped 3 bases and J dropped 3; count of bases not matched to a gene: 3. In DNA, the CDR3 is TGTGCCACCAGTGATGCAGGGGGTCCTAATGAAAAACTGTTTTTT. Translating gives CATSDAGGPNEKLFF.

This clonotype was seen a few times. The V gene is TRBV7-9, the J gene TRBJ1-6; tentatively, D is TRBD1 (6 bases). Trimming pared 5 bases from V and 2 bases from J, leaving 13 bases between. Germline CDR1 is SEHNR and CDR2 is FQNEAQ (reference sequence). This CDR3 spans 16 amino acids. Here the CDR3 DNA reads TGTGCCAGCAGCCTGAACGGACAGACCTATAATTCACCCCTCCACTTT. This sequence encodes CASSLNGQTYNSPLHF.

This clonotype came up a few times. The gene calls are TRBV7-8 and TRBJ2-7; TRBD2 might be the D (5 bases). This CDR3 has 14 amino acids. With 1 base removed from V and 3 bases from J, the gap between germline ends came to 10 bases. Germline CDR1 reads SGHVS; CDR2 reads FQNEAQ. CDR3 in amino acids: CASSLGGNIYEQYF. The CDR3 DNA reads TGTGCCAGCAGCTTAGGAGGGAACATCTACGAGCAGTACTTC.

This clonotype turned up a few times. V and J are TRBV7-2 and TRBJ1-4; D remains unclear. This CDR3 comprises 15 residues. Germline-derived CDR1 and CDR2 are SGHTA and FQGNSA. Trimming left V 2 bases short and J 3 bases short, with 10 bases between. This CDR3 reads CASSLRAASNEKLFF. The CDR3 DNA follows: TGTGCCAGCAGCTTACGGGCAGCCTCTAATGAAAAACTGTTTTTT.

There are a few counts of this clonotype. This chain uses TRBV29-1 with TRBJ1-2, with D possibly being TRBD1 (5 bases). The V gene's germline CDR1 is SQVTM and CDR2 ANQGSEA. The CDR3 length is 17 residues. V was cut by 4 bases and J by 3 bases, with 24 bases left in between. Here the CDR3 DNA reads TGCAGCGTTGTCGCCCAGGGTTTCGAGCCGTATTACTATGGCTACACCTTC. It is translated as CSVVAQGFEPYYYGYTF.

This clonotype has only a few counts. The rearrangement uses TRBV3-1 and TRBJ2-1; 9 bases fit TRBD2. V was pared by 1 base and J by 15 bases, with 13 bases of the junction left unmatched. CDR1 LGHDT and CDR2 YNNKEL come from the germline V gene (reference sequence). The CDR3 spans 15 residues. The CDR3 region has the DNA TGTGCCAGCAGCCAAGTCTATGGCGGGGGGGCGCTTTCGTTCTTC. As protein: CASSQVYGGGALSFF.

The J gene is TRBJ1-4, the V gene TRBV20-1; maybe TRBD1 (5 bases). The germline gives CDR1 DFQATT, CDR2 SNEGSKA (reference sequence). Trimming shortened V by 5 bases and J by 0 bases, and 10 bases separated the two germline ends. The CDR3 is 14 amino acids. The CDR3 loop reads CSAGGRATNEKLFF. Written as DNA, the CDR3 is TGCAGTGCTGGGGGACGGGCAACTAATGAAAAACTGTTTTTT.

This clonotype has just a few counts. CDR3 coding DNA: TGTGCCACCAGCAGACCCCAAAGCTCCTACGAGCAGTACTTC. This codes for CATSRPQSSYEQYF. The genes are TRBV15 and TRBJ2-7, with unresolved D. This CDR3 has 14 amino acids. With 2 bases removed from V and 0 bases from J, the gap between germline ends came to 8 bases. Germline CDR1 is LNHNV and CDR2 is YYDKDF (reference sequence).

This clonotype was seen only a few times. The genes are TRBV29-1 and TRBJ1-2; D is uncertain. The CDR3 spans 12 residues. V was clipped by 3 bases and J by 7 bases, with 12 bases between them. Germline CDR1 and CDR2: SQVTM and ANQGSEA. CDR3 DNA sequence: TGCAGCGTTGATGGTGGCAGTATTGGCTACACCTTC. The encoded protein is CSVDGGSIGYTF.

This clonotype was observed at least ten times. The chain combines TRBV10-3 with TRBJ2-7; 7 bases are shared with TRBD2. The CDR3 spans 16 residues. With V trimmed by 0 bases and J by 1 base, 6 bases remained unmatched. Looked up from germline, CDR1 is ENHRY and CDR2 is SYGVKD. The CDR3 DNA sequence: TGTGCCATCAGTGAGTCGAGGCTAGCGGTTTCCTACGAGCAGTACTTC. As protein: CAISESRLAVSYEQYF.